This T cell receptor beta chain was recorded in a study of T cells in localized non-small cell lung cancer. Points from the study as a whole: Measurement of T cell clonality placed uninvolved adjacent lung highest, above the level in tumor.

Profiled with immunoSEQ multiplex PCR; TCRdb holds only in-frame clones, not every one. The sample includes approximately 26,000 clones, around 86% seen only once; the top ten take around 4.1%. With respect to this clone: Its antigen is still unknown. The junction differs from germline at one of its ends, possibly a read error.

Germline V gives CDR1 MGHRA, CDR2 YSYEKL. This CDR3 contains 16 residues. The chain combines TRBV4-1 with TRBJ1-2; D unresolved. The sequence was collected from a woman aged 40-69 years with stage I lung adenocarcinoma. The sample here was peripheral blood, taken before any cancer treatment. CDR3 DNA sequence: TGCGCCAGCAGCCAAGGCGGAGGGTTAGCTAAATATGGCTACACCTTC. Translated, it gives CASSQGGGLAKYGYTF.